This TCR beta chain was recovered during a study of metastatic and nonmetastatic thyroid tumors. Germline values: CDR1 SEHNR, CDR2 FQNEAQ (reference sequence). The CDR3 has 18 residues. Deletions cut 4 bases from V and 2 bases from J, with 20 bases between. This clone showed up many times. No antigen is known for it. No treatment had been given to any patient before thyroid surgery. Points from the study as a whole: Benign nodules were reported to have significantly lower TCR beta diversity than malignant thyroid tumors, in blood and tumor.

In the original workflow: The study built a papillary thyroid cancer distant-metastasis classifier from CDR3 differences across clinicopathological groups. TCRdb used MiXCR to call clones anew from the PCR reads. The V and J calls were determined by TCRdb, not by the authors. The sample includes about 35,000 clones, 15% to 20% seen only once; the top ten take 5.5% to 7%. The specimen was blood. The chain combines TRBV7-9 with TRBJ2-2; D remains ambiguous. This TCR was sampled from a male donor with papillary thyroid cancer or a benign thyroid nodule (not recorded which). Some clones in this sample may be carry-over from other donors' samples. The CDR3 protein is CASSSSAWDKINTGELFF. CDR3 sequence (DNA): TGTGCCAGCAGCTCGTCCGCCTGGGATAAAATAAACACCGGGGAGCTGTTTTTT.